This T cell receptor (beta chain) was documented in a study of blood T cell repertoires in COVID-19. Study at large: The samples span acute and convalescent COVID-19 from the United States, Italy and Spain. PBMCs, B-cell-depleted T cells, or T cells were the source of the cDNA or gDNA that made up the material.

TCRdb keeps only in-frame clones here, not all; method: immunoSEQ multiplex PCR. The sample shows approximately 200,000 clones, around 94% of them seen only once. Trimming stripped 1 base from V and 2 bases from J, with 16 bases between. The germline CDR1 and CDR2 sequences are SGHTA and FQGTGA. The CDR3 runs to 17 residues. Sequenced: peripheral blood. The chain employs TRBV7-3 and TRBJ2-3, with no clear D. The TCR was taken from a man aged 30 to 39 with COVID-19, enrolled during active disease. The CDR3 region has the DNA TGTGCCAGCAGCTTAAAGGAAGGCATTAGCCTCACAGATACGCAGTATTTT. Amino acids: CASSLKEGISLTDTQYF.